These 23 T cell receptor beta chains originate from one sample sequenced in a study of shared clonotypes between healthy human individuals. Generated by immunoSEQ multiplex PCR, the TCRdb table keeps only in-frame clones and is missing some. The table records over 750,000 clones, around 96% of them present only once. Naive CD8 cells were CD45RO-negative, positively selected for CCR7, excluding terminally differentiated effector memory CD45RA+ cells. The material sequenced was naive CD8+ T cells sorted from blood. These TCRs come from a man aged 30-40 years in good health.

This clone was recorded only once. The chain is built from TRBV5-1 and TRBJ2-5; 7 nucleotides agree with TRBD2. There are 15 residues in the CDR3. Trimming at V came to 2 bases and at J to 1 base, leaving 5 bases not matched to a gene. CDR1 and CDR2 from the germline V gene are SGHRS and YFSETQ. This chain's CDR3 is CASSFGGRGQETQYF. For the CDR3, the DNA is TGCGCCAGCAGCTTCGGCGGGAGAGGCCAAGAGACCCAGTACTTC.

This clone was observed a single time. The genes are TRBV27 and TRBJ1-2; D perhaps matches TRBD1 (6 bases). The length of the CDR3 is 12 residues. Trimming removed 6 bases from V and 6 bases from J, with 11 bases in between. The germline CDR1 and CDR2 sequences are MNHEY and SMNVEV (reference sequence). The DNA for the CDR3 is TGTGCCAGCAGGACAGGATCCCATGGCTACACCTTC. It encodes CASRTGSHGYTF.

The chain carries TRBV5-8 and TRBJ2-4; D may match TRBD1 or TRBD2 (5 bases each). The length of the CDR3 is 16 residues. Per the germline V gene, CDR1 is SGHTS and CDR2 is YDEGEE. V dropped 0 bases and J dropped 1 base, with 11 bases sitting between them. CDR3 nucleotides: TGTGCCAGCAGCTTGGGGGGGAATAGGGCCAAAAACATTCAGTACTTC. Translating it yields CASSLGGNRAKNIQYF.

This clone was counted once. Other DNA sequences in the same sample also yield this CDR3. CDR3 bases: TGTGCCAGCAGCGCCCTAACAGATACGCAGTATTTT. Its protein is CASSALTDTQYF. This chain joins TRBV9 and TRBJ2-3; no firm D call. Trimming took 3 bases from V and 3 from J, leaving 5 bases between them. The germline V gene has CDR1 SGDLS and CDR2 YYNGEE. CDR3 length: 12 residues.

The chain has TRBV7-9 and TRBJ2-2; TRBD2 matches at 12 bases. The V segment lost 8 bases and the J segment 7 bases; nucleotides outside the gene matches: 11. The germline V gene has CDR1 SEHNR and CDR2 FQNEAQ (reference sequence). The CDR3 is 16 amino acids. The CDR3 nucleotides are TGTGCCAGCTTACCGACTAGCGGGAGTAGAGGCGGGGAGCTGTTTTTT. It encodes CASLPTSGSRGGELFF.

The V call is TRBV27, the J call TRBJ2-1; D is unresolved. V was trimmed by 6 bases and J by 6 bases, leaving 9 bases between them. The CDR3 is made up of 12 amino acids. The germline V gene encodes CDR1 MNHEY and CDR2 SMNVEV (reference sequence). The CDR3 DNA reads TGTGCCAGCAGCGGCGCTGTCAATGAGCAGTTCTTC. It is translated as CASSGAVNEQFF.

This chain uses TRBV5-1 with TRBJ2-7; D unclear. V lost 0 bases to trimming and J lost 0 bases, with 7 bases between them. The CDR3 consists of 14 residues. In germline, CDR1 is SGHRS, CDR2 YFSETQ. The CDR3 sequence: CASSLALHSYEQYF. CDR3 bases: TGCGCCAGCAGCTTGGCCCTCCACTCCTACGAGCAGTACTTC.

The rearrangement uses TRBV7-9 and TRBJ2-7; 9 nucleotides match TRBD1. Germline trimming cut 5 bases from V and 3 bases from J; bases unmatched to any gene: 5. CDR1 and CDR2 from the germline V gene are SEHNR and FQNEAQ (reference sequence). This CDR3 is 14 amino acids long. CDR3 protein: CASSHRDRDYEQYF. CDR3 bases: TGTGCCAGCAGCCATCGGGACAGGGACTACGAGCAGTACTTC.

V is TRBV29-1 and J is TRBJ2-3, with 11 positions matching TRBD2. V trimming: 3 bases; J trimming: 1 base; junction bases outside the gene matches: 3. Per germline, CDR1 SQVTM and CDR2 ANQGSEA. This CDR3 is built from 15 residues. The CDR3: CSVDGLAGGTDTQYF. CDR3 nucleotide sequence: TGCAGCGTTGATGGACTAGCGGGCGGCACAGATACGCAGTATTTT.

The CDR3 region is CASGAGTGGNQPQHF. CDR3 nucleotides: TGTGCCAGCGGCGCCGGGACAGGGGGCAATCAGCCCCAGCATTTT. The V call is TRBV27, the J call TRBJ1-5; 10 bases agree with TRBD1. CDR1 and CDR2 (germline): MNHEY, SMNVEV (reference sequence). J gave up 2 bases and V 8 bases, and 6 bases lay outside the gene matches. The CDR3 is made up of 15 amino acids.

The chain employs TRBV7-2 and TRBJ2-5; D assignment may be TRBD1 or TRBD2 (5 bases each). Germline values: CDR1 SGHTA, CDR2 FQGNSA. Trimming took 3 bases from V and 5 from J, leaving 13 bases between them. The CDR3 contains 14 residues. The CDR3 DNA follows: TGTGCCAGCAGCTTGACGGCAGGGACCGAGACCCAGTACTTC. Translation gives CASSLTAGTETQYF.

This clone was seen only once. The V call is TRBV9, the J call TRBJ2-3; 9 bases map to TRBD2. The CDR3 is 17 residues long. Germline lookup yields CDR1 SGDLS and CDR2 YYNGEE. After removal of 0 bases from V and 5 bases from J, the junction contained 10 bases not matched to a gene. The DNA of the CDR3 is TGTGCCAGCAGCGTAGCTCGGGCGGGAGGGCCGGGAGATACGCAGTATTTT. This gives the protein CASSVARAGGPGDTQYF.

The chain has TRBV27 and TRBJ2-1; D perhaps matches TRBD1 (6 bases). The V gene lost 4 bases and the J gene lost 9 bases, with 10 bases spanning the gap. This CDR3 has 12 residues. CDR1 MNHEY and CDR2 SMNVEV come from the germline V gene (reference sequence). The CDR3: CASSYQGFEQFF. The CDR3 bases are TGTGCCAGCAGTTATCAGGGGTTTGAGCAGTTCTTC.

The CDR3 protein is CAWSVTRPVSTDTQYF. Here the CDR3 DNA reads TGTGCCTGGAGTGTAACCCGACCAGTAAGCACAGATACGCAGTATTTT. The chain has TRBV30 and TRBJ2-3; D is undetermined. CDR1 is GTSNPN, CDR2 SVGIG, per germline (reference sequence). Trimming removed 0 bases from V and 0 bases from J, with 13 bases in between. The CDR3 has 16 amino acids.

The J gene is TRBJ2-5, the V gene TRBV7-8; D is unresolved. V dropped 1 base and J dropped 5 bases, with 5 bases sitting between them. The CDR3 is made up of 12 amino acids. Germline V gene lookup returns CDR1 SGHVS and CDR2 FQNEAQ. The CDR3: CASSLVEETQYF. For the CDR3, the DNA is TGTGCCAGCAGCTTAGTGGAGGAGACCCAGTACTTC.

This rearrangement joins TRBV27 to TRBJ2-1; D possibly corresponds to TRBD2 (5 bases). This CDR3 spans 15 amino acids. Germline V CDR1 and CDR2: MNHEY, SMNVEV (reference sequence). Trimming removed 6 bases at V and 0 bases at J, with 12 bases between. The CDR3 is CASRTDWSSYNEQFF. The CDR3, as DNA: TGTGCCAGCAGAACGGACTGGAGCTCCTACAATGAGCAGTTCTTC.

This chain connects TRBV15 to TRBJ2-7; unclear D gene. Germline V gene data show CDR1 as LNHNV and CDR2 as YYDKDF (reference sequence). This CDR3 contains 14 residues. With 5 bases removed from V and 6 bases from J, the gap between germline ends came to 17 bases. The CDR3 region is CATSYDRSVSEQYF. The CDR3 region has the DNA TGTGCCACCAGCTACGACCGGTCTGTAAGCGAGCAGTACTTC.

Here the CDR3 DNA reads TGTGCCAGCAGTAACTACGAGCAGTACTTC. Its protein is CASSNYEQYF. The V and J genes are TRBV28 and TRBJ2-7; D unresolved. Trimming left V 5 bases short and J 3 bases short, with 2 bases between. CDR3 length: 10 amino acids. Germline CDR1 is MDHEN and CDR2 is SYDVKM.

This clone was seen a single time. The V gene is TRBV27, the J gene TRBJ2-3; D perhaps matches TRBD2 (6 bases). The CDR3 has 16 amino acids. The V gene's germline CDR1 is MNHEY and CDR2 SMNVEV (reference sequence). The ends were cut back, 4 bases at V and 0 bases at J, with 14 bases in the middle. CDR3 sequence reads: CASSSFHGRSTDTQYF. In DNA form, the CDR3 reads TGTGCCAGCAGTTCTTTCCACGGGAGAAGCACAGATACGCAGTATTTT.

The chain links TRBV18 to TRBJ2-3, with 9 bases that match TRBD1. Germline loops: CDR1 KGHSH, CDR2 LQKENI. This CDR3 is 15 amino acids long. With V trimmed by 8 bases and J by 2 bases, 8 bases remained unmatched. The CDR3 nucleotides read TGTGCCAGCGCACAGGGGGCCCATTCCACAGATACGCAGTATTTT. This gives the protein CASAQGAHSTDTQYF.

The V and J genes are TRBV5-6 and TRBJ1-5; D possibly corresponds to TRBD1 (6 bases). CDR3 size: 15 residues. In germline, CDR1 is SGHDT, CDR2 YYEEEE. The V gene lost 0 bases and the J gene lost 4 bases, with 11 bases spanning the gap. The CDR3 region has the DNA TGTGCCAGCAGCTTGGGATTACAGGGAAATCAGCCCCAGCATTTT. Translating it yields CASSLGLQGNQPQHF.

V is TRBV5-4 and J is TRBJ2-2; D is perhaps TRBD2 (6 bases). This CDR3 is 15 amino acids long. V lost 0 bases, J lost 5 bases, and 11 bases lay in between. In germline, CDR1 is SGHNT, CDR2 YYREEE (reference sequence). This CDR3 reads CASSLEASGTGELFF. In DNA, the CDR3 is TGTGCCAGCAGCTTGGAGGCAAGCGGGACCGGGGAGCTGTTTTTT.

This chain joins TRBV6-4 and TRBJ2-7, with D possibly TRBD2 on 5 matching bases. This CDR3 has 19 residues. The V end was cut by 3 bases, the J end by 0 bases, with 24 bases between. The germline V gene has CDR1 MRHNA and CDR2 SNTAGT. The CDR3 DNA follows: TGTGCCAGCAGTGATTTCGGGATAACCGAGACACGGAACTCCTACGAGCAGTACTTC. Translation gives CASSDFGITETRNSYEQYF.